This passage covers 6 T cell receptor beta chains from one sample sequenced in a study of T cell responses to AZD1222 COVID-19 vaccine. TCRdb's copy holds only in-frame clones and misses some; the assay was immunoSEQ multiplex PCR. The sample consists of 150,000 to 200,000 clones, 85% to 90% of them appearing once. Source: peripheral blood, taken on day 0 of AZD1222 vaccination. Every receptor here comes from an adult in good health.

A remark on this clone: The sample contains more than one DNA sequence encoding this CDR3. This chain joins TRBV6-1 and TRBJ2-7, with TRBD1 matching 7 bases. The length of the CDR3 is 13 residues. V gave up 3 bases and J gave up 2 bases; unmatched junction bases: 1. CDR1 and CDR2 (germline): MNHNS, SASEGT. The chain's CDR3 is CASSDQGAYEQYV. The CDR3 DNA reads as TGTGCCAGCAGTGATCAGGGGGCCTACGAGCAGTACGTC.

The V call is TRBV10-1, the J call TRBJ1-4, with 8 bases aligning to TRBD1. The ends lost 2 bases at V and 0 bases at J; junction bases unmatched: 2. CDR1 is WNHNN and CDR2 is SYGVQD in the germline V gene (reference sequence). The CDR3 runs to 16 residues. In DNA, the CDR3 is TGCGCCAGCAGTGAGGGGACAGGTACAACTAATGAAAAACTGTTTTTT. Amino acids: CASSEGTGTTNEKLFF.

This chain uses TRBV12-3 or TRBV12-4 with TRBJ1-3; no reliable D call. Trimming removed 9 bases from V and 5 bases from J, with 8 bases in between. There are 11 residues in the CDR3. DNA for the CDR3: TGTGCCAGTGCCGGCAGAAACACCATATATTTT. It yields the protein CASAGRNTIYF.

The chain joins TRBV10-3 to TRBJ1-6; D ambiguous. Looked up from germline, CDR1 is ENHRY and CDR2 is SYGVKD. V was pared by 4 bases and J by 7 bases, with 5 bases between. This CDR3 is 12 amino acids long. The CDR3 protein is CAISAGNSPLHF. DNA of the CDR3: TGTGCCATCAGTGCCGGCAATTCACCCCTCCACTTT.

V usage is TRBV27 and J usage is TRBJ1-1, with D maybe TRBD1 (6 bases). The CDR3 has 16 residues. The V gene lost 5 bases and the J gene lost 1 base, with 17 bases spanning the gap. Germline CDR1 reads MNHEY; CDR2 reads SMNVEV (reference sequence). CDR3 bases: TGTGCCAGCAGTCCCCGAGGGGGTCAAGGGAACACTGAAGCTTTCTTT. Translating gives CASSPRGGQGNTEAFF.

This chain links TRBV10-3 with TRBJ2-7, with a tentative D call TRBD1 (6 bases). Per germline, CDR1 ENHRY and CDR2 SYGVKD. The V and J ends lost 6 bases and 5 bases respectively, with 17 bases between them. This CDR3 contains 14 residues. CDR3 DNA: TGTGCCATCAGGGCGGGCAGGGGATACGACGAGCAGTACTTC. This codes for CAIRAGRGYDEQYF.